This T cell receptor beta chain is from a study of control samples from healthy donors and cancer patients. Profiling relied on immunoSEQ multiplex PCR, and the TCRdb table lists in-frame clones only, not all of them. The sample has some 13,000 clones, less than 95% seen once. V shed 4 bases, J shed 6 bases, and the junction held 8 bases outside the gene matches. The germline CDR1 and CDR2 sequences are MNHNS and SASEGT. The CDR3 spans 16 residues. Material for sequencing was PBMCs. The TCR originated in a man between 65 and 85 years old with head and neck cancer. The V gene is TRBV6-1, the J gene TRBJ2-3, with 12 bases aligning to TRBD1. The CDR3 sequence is CASSVWGQGAGDTQYF. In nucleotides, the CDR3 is TGTGCCAGCAGTGTGTGGGGACAGGGGGCAGGGGATACGCAGTATTTT.